These 29 T cell receptor beta chains originate from one sample sequenced in a study of T cell repertoires in cytomegalovirus infection. The antigens of these receptors remain unknown. One entry per CDR3 protein results from TCRdb running MiXCR on the reads. The sample holds about 920,000 distinct CDR3 sequences; approximately 33% are singletons and the top ten take 10% to 15%. The sample here was cultured CD8+ T cells from PBMCs, taken from culture after CMV antigen stimulation. The receptors derive from a human donor in good health (CMV status not recorded). Some clones in this sample may be carry-over from other donors' samples.

A few counts support this clonotype. The V and J genes are TRBV6-5 and TRBJ2-3; D is possibly TRBD1 (5 bases). CDR3 length: 15 amino acids. Germline CDR1 and CDR2: MNHEY and SVGAGI. The ends were cut back, 5 bases at V and 2 bases at J, with 14 bases in the middle. Here the CDR3 reads CASSPLDSYTDTQYF. CDR3 nucleotides: TGTGCCAGCAGTCCTCTCGACAGCTACACAGATACGCAGTATTTT.

The J gene is TRBJ2-7, the V gene TRBV12-3 or TRBV12-4, with a possible D match to TRBD1 (7 bases). There are 12 residues in the CDR3. Trimming stripped 2 bases from V and 6 bases from J, with 8 bases between. The CDR3 region has the DNA TGTGCCAGCAGTTTACAGGGGGGCGAGCAGTACGTC. Translating it yields CASSLQGGEQYV.

This clonotype was counted between two and nine times. The V gene is TRBV12-3 or TRBV12-4, the J gene TRBJ2-7; 7 nucleotides line up with TRBD1. The CDR3 runs to 13 residues. V gave up 8 bases and J gave up 2 bases; unmatched junction bases: 6. The CDR3 region has the DNA TGTGCCAGCCGATGGGACAGAACCTACGAGCAGTACTTC. It codes for CASRWDRTYEQYF.

Concerning this clonotype itself: With a much larger clone just one base away, this may be a read error. V is TRBV7-4 and J is TRBJ2-1, with 9 positions matching TRBD2. V shed 7 bases, J shed 7 bases, and the junction held 14 bases outside the gene matches. The CDR3 consists of 16 residues. From germline, CDR1 is SGHVT and CDR2 SQSDAQ. CDR3 sequence (DNA): TGTGCCAGCAACCCGCCGCTAGCGGGGCCGCCGAATGAGCAGTTCTTC. It specifies CASNPPLAGPPNEQFF.

This clonotype was seen a handful of times. The CDR3 DNA follows: TGTGCCAGCAGCTCCACCGGGGCAAGTGAGGAGTACTTC. This translates into CASSSTGASEEYF. The chain has TRBV5-5 and TRBJ2-7; the D gene could be TRBD1 or TRBD2 (5 bases each). Germline loops: CDR1 SGHKS, CDR2 YYEKEE (reference sequence). With 3 bases removed from V and 11 bases from J, the gap between germline ends came to 18 bases. The CDR3 has 13 residues.

This chain joins TRBV29-1 and TRBJ1-2; D may be TRBD1 (6 bases). CDR1 is SQVTM and CDR2 is ANQGSEA in the germline V gene. Trimming removed 5 bases at V and 6 bases at J, with 22 bases between. The CDR3 is made up of 15 amino acids. CDR3 sequence: CSVPPQGSDKNGYTF. As DNA, the CDR3 is TGCAGCGTTCCACCACAGGGATCGGATAAGAATGGCTACACCTTC.

This CDR3 is CASSLPQGSSYNEQFF. Written as DNA, the CDR3 is TGTGCCAGCAGCTTACCACAGGGAAGCTCCTACAATGAGCAGTTCTTC. The V call is TRBV7-9, the J call TRBJ2-1; a possible D gene is TRBD1 (6 bases). V lost 2 bases, J lost 0 bases, and 11 bases lay in between. The CDR3 is 16 amino acids. Per germline, CDR1 SEHNR and CDR2 FQNEAQ (reference sequence).

This clonotype was counted between two and nine times. The V and J genes are TRBV6-1 and TRBJ2-7; 10 bases are shared with TRBD2. Trimming at V came to 2 bases and at J to 4 bases, leaving 8 bases not matched to a gene. The CDR3 spans 16 residues. Germline CDR1 reads MNHNS; CDR2 reads SASEGT. The CDR3 protein is CASSELAGGALYEQYF. The CDR3 DNA reads TGTGCCAGCAGTGAATTAGCGGGGGGCGCCCTTTACGAGCAGTACTTC.

A few counts support this clonotype. This chain links TRBV6-1 with TRBJ1-2; 8 positions match TRBD1. The CDR3 runs to 12 residues. Germline V CDR1 and CDR2: MNHNS, SASEGT. Trimming cost V 7 bases and J 8 bases; bases outside gene matches: 6. CDR3 residues: CASIQTGVGYTF. In nucleotides, the CDR3 is TGTGCCAGCATTCAGACAGGGGTCGGCTACACCTTC.

The DNA for the CDR3 is TGTGCCACCGGGGAATCGACCCAAAACACTGAAGCTTTCTTT. It specifies CATGESTQNTEAFF. The chain uses TRBV7-9 and TRBJ1-1, with D uncertain. This CDR3 has 14 amino acids. Germline CDR1 reads SEHNR; CDR2 reads FQNEAQ (reference sequence). Trimming removed 10 bases from V and 2 bases from J, with 17 bases in between.

The chain employs TRBV27 and TRBJ1-1; D remains unclear. Germline V gene lookup returns CDR1 MNHEY and CDR2 SMNVEV (reference sequence). The length of the CDR3 is 14 residues. As DNA, the CDR3 is TGTGCGTGCTCCCAGGAGGGAGCGAACACTGAAGCTTTCTTT. Protein sequence: CACSQEGANTEAFF.

V and J are TRBV19 and TRBJ1-6, with 8 bases that match TRBD1. The junction had 13 bases not matched to a gene; V was cut back by 7 bases and J by 14 bases. Germline loops: CDR1 LNHDA, CDR2 SQIVND (reference sequence). The length of the CDR3 is 14 residues. Written as DNA, the CDR3 is TGTGCCAGTATAATCGGGACAGGTGTTAAAGCCCTCCACTTT. Translation: CASIIGTGVKALHF.

On this clonotype: The junction and the germline gene differ at one end; a read error may be behind it. The chain recombines TRBV11-2 with TRBJ2-1; D unresolved. The CDR3 runs to 14 residues. The germline gives CDR1 SGHAT, CDR2 FQNNGV. The CDR3 DNA reads TGTGCCGGCAGCTTCCGCAGTGGTTACAATGAGCAGTTCTTC. It encodes CAGSFRSGYNEQFF.

The chain uses TRBV28 and TRBJ2-3; tentatively, D is TRBD2 (5 bases). V shed 2 bases and J shed 2 bases, with 14 bases lying between them. The CDR3 covers 16 residues. In germline, CDR1 is MDHEN, CDR2 SYDVKM. The CDR3 DNA sequence: TGTGCCAGCAGTTTAGGGTCTAGCCTCGACACAGATACGCAGTATTTT. Translated: CASSLGSSLDTDTQYF.

This clonotype was observed a handful of times. A read error may explain this, as a much larger clone is one base away. The J gene is TRBJ2-3, the V gene TRBV7-9; the D gene is possibly TRBD2 (6 bases). The CDR3 runs to 12 residues. V was shortened by 6 bases and J by 4 bases, with 8 bases between the two germline ends. Germline V gene data show CDR1 as SEHNR and CDR2 as FQNEAQ (reference sequence). The DNA of the CDR3 is TGTGCCAGCAGGGCGGGATCAGATACGCAGTATTTT. Translation: CASRAGSDTQYF.

This clonotype appeared a few times. The chain links TRBV6-5 to TRBJ2-2, with D possibly being TRBD1 (6 bases). Germline CDR1 reads MNHEY; CDR2 reads SVGAGI. V was pared by 4 bases and J by 1 base, with 16 bases between. This CDR3 is 17 amino acids long. CDR3 region: CASSFLPLTGNTGELFF. The DNA for the CDR3 is TGTGCCAGCAGTTTCCTACCGCTGACAGGGAACACCGGGGAGCTGTTTTTT.

The chain couples TRBV20-1 to TRBJ2-5, with a tentative D call TRBD1 (5 bases). The V end was cut by 2 bases, the J end by 3 bases, with 7 bases between. Germline V CDR1 and CDR2: DFQATT, SNEGSKA (reference sequence). The CDR3 consists of 12 residues. In nucleotides, the CDR3 is TGCAGTGCTAGACAGGGTGAAGAGACCCAGTACTTC. Its translation: CSARQGEETQYF.

The genes are TRBV10-2 and TRBJ2-5; 11 bases agree with TRBD2. The CDR3 runs to 18 residues. V lost 2 bases, J lost 5 bases, and 13 bases stayed unmatched. From germline, CDR1 is WSHSY and CDR2 SAAADI. DNA of the CDR3: TGCGCCAGCAGTGAGCCGTGGGCTAGCGGGGGGACGACGGAGACCCAGTACTTC. Translated: CASSEPWASGGTTETQYF.

The V gene is TRBV29-1, the J gene TRBJ2-3; D ambiguous. The CDR3 has 15 residues. CDR1 SQVTM and CDR2 ANQGSEA come from the germline V gene. Trimming took 4 bases from V and 0 from J, leaving 14 bases between them. CDR3 amino acids: CSVGSSASSTDTQYF. The DNA for the CDR3 is TGCAGCGTTGGGTCGTCCGCTTCTAGCACAGATACGCAGTATTTT.

The rearrangement links TRBV7-1 to TRBJ2-1; 7 nucleotides match TRBD1. TRBV7-1 is given ORF status, its function remaining uncertain. The CDR3 runs to 14 residues. V was clipped by 5 bases and J by 12 bases; unmatched bases: 13. The CDR3 DNA is TGTGCCAGCAGCCCCCGGGACAGAGGGATGGTGCAGTTCTTC. Translated, it gives CASSPRDRGMVQFF.

This CDR3 is CATGLWGAYNEQFF. The CDR3 DNA reads TGTGCCACCGGACTTTGGGGGGCCTACAATGAGCAGTTCTTC. V usage is TRBV6-1 and J usage is TRBJ2-1; tentatively, D is TRBD2 (6 bases). The germline V gene encodes CDR1 MNHNS and CDR2 SASEGT. V was cut by 10 bases and J by 2 bases, with 15 bases left in between. This CDR3 comprises 14 residues.

This clonotype was detected a few times. V usage is TRBV28 and J usage is TRBJ1-5; D not resolved. The CDR3 length is 15 residues. Germline V gene lookup returns CDR1 MDHEN and CDR2 SYDVKM. The germline V and J ends were trimmed by 7 bases and 0 bases, with 13 bases remaining between them. The CDR3 loop is CASTLWAGSNQPQHF. CDR3 DNA: TGTGCCAGCACTCTCTGGGCGGGTAGCAATCAGCCCCAGCATTTT.

The table lists this clonotype with a count of one. Its ends do not fully match the called genes, so a read error is possible. This chain connects TRBV2 to TRBJ1-6; 7 nucleotides line up with TRBD1. CDR1 SNHLY and CDR2 FYNNEI come from the germline V gene. The CDR3 covers 15 residues. CDR3 in amino acids: CVSSEGGLPNSPLHF. In DNA, the CDR3 is TGTGTCAGCTCGGAAGGGGGCCTCCCAAATTCACCCCTCCACTTT.

This clonotype was seen only a few times. The genes are TRBV14 and TRBJ2-2; D is possibly TRBD1 (5 bases). The CDR3 has 16 residues. Germline lookup yields CDR1 SGHDN and CDR2 FVKESK. V was cut by 0 bases and J by 0 bases, with 8 bases left in between. The CDR3 is CASSQDGHPNTGELFF. The CDR3 region has the DNA TGTGCCAGCAGCCAAGATGGACACCCGAACACCGGGGAGCTGTTTTTT.

The chain links TRBV2 to TRBJ2-6; no clear D gene. Trimming left V 7 bases short and J 0 bases short, with 10 bases between. Germline-derived CDR1 and CDR2 are SNHLY and FYNNEI. The CDR3 length is 15 residues. The CDR3 loop reads CASIRTDSGANVLTF. CDR3 in DNA: TGTGCCAGCATCCGTACAGACTCTGGGGCCAACGTCCTGACTTTC.

In this sample, this clonotype turned up a few times. The chain carries TRBV15 and TRBJ2-1, with D possibly being TRBD2 (5 bases). The ends were cut back, 5 bases at V and 4 bases at J, with 12 bases in the middle. The CDR3 has 14 amino acids. Germline V gene sequence: CDR1 LNHNV, CDR2 YYDKDF (reference sequence). The CDR3 sequence: CATSASSKYNEQFF. The CDR3 DNA reads as TGTGCCACCAGCGCTAGCAGTAAATACAATGAGCAGTTCTTC.

Only a few counts were recorded for this clonotype. The chain combines TRBV6-2 or TRBV6-3 with TRBJ2-1, with 7 bases fitting TRBD1. J gave up 2 bases and V 7 bases, and 5 bases lay outside the gene matches. This CDR3 is 14 amino acids long. Germline CDR1 is MNHEY and CDR2 is SVGEGT. The CDR3 loop is CASTSRGTYNEQFF. CDR3 nucleotide sequence: TGTGCCAGCACCTCCAGGGGGACCTACAATGAGCAGTTCTTC.

Here the CDR3 DNA reads TGTGCCAGCAGTTCCCTCGGACCTTACCAGTTCTTC. It codes for CASSSLGPYQFF. This chain uses TRBV27 with TRBJ2-1, with D hard to call. V was clipped by 4 bases and J by 13 bases, with 14 bases between them. The germline CDR1 and CDR2 sequences are MNHEY and SMNVEV (reference sequence). CDR3 size: 12 residues.

This clonotype showed up just a few times. The chain carries TRBV25-1 and TRBJ1-2; 7 bases map to TRBD1. The junction had 9 bases not matched to a gene; V was cut back by 3 bases and J by 2 bases. The length of the CDR3 is 16 residues. Germline lookup yields CDR1 MGHDK and CDR2 SYGVNS. This chain's CDR3 is CASSDDPTTGNYGYTF. For the CDR3, the DNA is TGTGCCAGCAGTGATGACCCCACGACAGGGAACTATGGCTACACCTTC.